What follows is one T cell receptor (beta chain) and its context. Its antigen is currently unknown. The sample is drawn from a study of cytomegalovirus exposure and HLA in healthy donors. Study-wide background: Earlier work reported approximately 110 million unique TCR beta sequences from 170 million or so T cells.

General study findings and limits: An analysis that came later showed most CMV-associated TCR beta chains appearing HLA-restricted.

PCR employed 60 Vbeta and 13 Jbeta primers. Profiled with immunoSEQ multiplex PCR; TCRdb holds only in-frame clones, not every one. The table records 95,000 to 100,000 clones, about 74% of them present only once. The CDR3 totals 14 residues. Trimming at V came to 4 bases and at J to 8 bases, leaving 7 bases not matched to a gene. CDR1 and CDR2 (germline): MNHNY, SVGAGI (reference sequence). Input material: PBMCs. This chain connects TRBV6-6 to TRBJ1-4, with 7 bases matching TRBD1. This clonotype was sampled from a male donor in good health and CMV-seronegative. CDR3 amino acids: CASSSAGTEEKLFF. In DNA, the CDR3 is TGTGCCAGCAGTTCCGCCGGGACAGAAGAAAAACTGTTTTTT.